Listed below are T cell receptor beta chains from one sample, sequenced in a study of blood T cell repertoires in COVID-19. Data came from immunoSEQ multiplex PCR; TCRdb stores just in-frame clones and leaves some out. The sample lists a few hundred thousand clones, 65% to 90% occurring once. The sequenced sample was peripheral blood. Source of these receptors: a woman in her seventies with COVID-19, enrolled during active disease. The CDR3 runs from the conserved cysteine through the conserved F or W. A D gene is named only where the DNA matches it firmly. Clone size, where shown, is once, few, many, or a class for clones that have expanded.

CDR3nt: TGTGCCAGCAGTTACGACGGATGGAGCTCCTACGAGCAGTACTTC; CDR3aa: CASSYDGWSSYEQYF; d_gene: NA; abundance: once; v_gene: TRBV6-2/TRBV6-3; j_gene: TRBJ2-7
CDR3nt: TGTGCCAGCAGCCAAGGTCGTCGGACCGGGGAGCTGTTTTTT; CDR3aa: CASSQGRRTGELFF; d_gene: NA; abundance: NA; v_gene: TRBV3-1/TRBV3-2; j_gene: TRBJ2-2
CDR3nt: TGTGCCAGCAGTGAAAGTGACAGGGCCACTGAAGCTTTCTTT; CDR3aa: CASSESDRATEAFF; d_gene: TRBD1; abundance: NA; v_gene: TRBV2; j_gene: TRBJ1-1
CDR3nt: TGTGCCAGCAGCCGCAACCAACTAGCGGGAATATACAATGAGCAGTTCTTC; CDR3aa: CASSRNQLAGIYNEQFF; d_gene: TRBD2; abundance: NA; v_gene: TRBV5-6; j_gene: TRBJ2-1
CDR3nt: TGTGCCAGCAGTTTGGCAGGATTCGGGGAGCTGTTTTTT; CDR3aa: CASSLAGFGELFF; d_gene: NA; abundance: NA; v_gene: TRBV12-3/TRBV12-4; j_gene: TRBJ2-2
CDR3nt: TGTGCCAGCAGCGCCTCAAACAGGGGGCCCTACGAGCAGTACTTC; CDR3aa: CASSASNRGPYEQYF; d_gene: TRBD1; abundance: NA; v_gene: TRBV7-2; j_gene: TRBJ2-7
CDR3nt: TGTGCCAGCCGAGGGTCCATGAACACTGAAGCTTTCTTT; CDR3aa: CASRGSMNTEAFF; d_gene: NA; abundance: NA; v_gene: TRBV2; j_gene: TRBJ1-1
CDR3nt: TGTGCCAGCACCCCGGGTAGGCGCGAGGGCTACACCTTC; CDR3aa: CASTPGRREGYTF; d_gene: NA; abundance: NA; v_gene: TRBV5-6; j_gene: TRBJ1-2
CDR3nt: TGTGCCACTAACCGGGGAGTCGGTGGCGGCTACACCTTC; CDR3aa: CATNRGVGGGYTF; d_gene: NA; abundance: NA; v_gene: TRBV19; j_gene: TRBJ1-2
CDR3nt: TGTGCCAGCAGCCGGAGAGAGAACACTGAAGCTTTCTTT; CDR3aa: CASSRRENTEAFF; d_gene: NA; abundance: NA; v_gene: TRBV4-2; j_gene: TRBJ1-1
CDR3nt: TGTGCCAGCAGCAAGGGGAATCCACTTAATTCACCCCTCCACTTT; CDR3aa: CASSKGNPLNSPLHF; d_gene: NA; abundance: NA; v_gene: TRBV7-2; j_gene: TRBJ1-6
CDR3nt: TGTGCCAGTAGTATGGGAGTCCAAACGGGGGAGCAGTACTTC; CDR3aa: CASSMGVQTGEQYF; d_gene: NA; abundance: NA; v_gene: TRBV19; j_gene: TRBJ2-7
CDR3nt: TGTGCCAGCAGCCAAGATAGGGGGCCTTACAATGAGCAGTTCTTC; CDR3aa: CASSQDRGPYNEQFF; d_gene: TRBD1; abundance: few; v_gene: TRBV4-2; j_gene: TRBJ2-1
CDR3nt: TGTGCCAGCAGCGTAGGTGTTAGCGGGAGGGCCGGGGAGACCCAGTACTTC; CDR3aa: CASSVGVSGRAGETQYF; d_gene: TRBD2; abundance: NA; v_gene: TRBV9; j_gene: TRBJ2-5
CDR3nt: TGTGCCACCAGTGAGTTAACAGGGACTGGGGCCAACGTCCTGACTTTC; CDR3aa: CATSELTGTGANVLTF; d_gene: NA; abundance: NA; v_gene: TRBV24-1; j_gene: TRBJ2-6
CDR3nt: TGTGCCAGCAGCTTAAGCGGATACCTTGCAGATACGCAGTATTTT; CDR3aa: CASSLSGYLADTQYF; d_gene: NA; abundance: NA; v_gene: TRBV13; j_gene: TRBJ2-3
CDR3nt: TGTGCCAGCAGCGAGTCTATCTCCTCTGGAAACACCATATATTTT; CDR3aa: CASSESISSGNTIYF; d_gene: NA; abundance: NA; v_gene: TRBV7-2; j_gene: TRBJ1-3
CDR3nt: TGTGCCAGCAGTTACAGGGGAAGCAATCAGCCCCAGCATTTT; CDR3aa: CASSYRGSNQPQHF; d_gene: TRBD1; abundance: NA; v_gene: TRBV7-2; j_gene: TRBJ1-5
CDR3nt: TGTGCCAGTAGTATAGAGGCAGGGCCGAGCTCTGGAAACACCATATATTTT; CDR3aa: CASSIEAGPSSGNTIYF; d_gene: NA; abundance: once; v_gene: TRBV19; j_gene: TRBJ1-3
CDR3nt: TGTGCCAGCAGCTTAGGTTGGGGGGAGAGCTCCTATAATTCACCCCTCCACTTT; CDR3aa: CASSLGWGESSYNSPLHF; d_gene: NA; abundance: NA; v_gene: TRBV7-9; j_gene: TRBJ1-6
CDR3nt: TGTGCCAGCAGTGAAGCTGGAGGGGACACTGAAGCTTTCTTT; CDR3aa: CASSEAGGDTEAFF; d_gene: NA; abundance: NA; v_gene: TRBV6-1; j_gene: TRBJ1-1
CDR3nt: TGTGCCAGCAGCTCCGGGGCTAACTATGGCTACACCTTC; CDR3aa: CASSSGANYGYTF; d_gene: NA; abundance: NA; v_gene: TRBV7-9; j_gene: TRBJ1-2
CDR3nt: TGTGCCATCTCCCCAGCCCCGGGGCTAGCGGCTACCTCTTCTAGCACAGATACGCAGTATTTT; CDR3aa: CAISPAPGLAATSSSTDTQYF; d_gene: TRBD2; abundance: NA; v_gene: TRBV10-3; j_gene: TRBJ2-3
CDR3nt: TGTGCCAGCAGCCCCTTTATTGGGGACAGGGAAGGCTACACCTTC; CDR3aa: CASSPFIGDREGYTF; d_gene: TRBD1; abundance: NA; v_gene: TRBV7-6; j_gene: TRBJ1-2
CDR3nt: TGCGCCAGCAGCCAAGATGTCGGGAGGGATACGCAGTATTTT; CDR3aa: CASSQDVGRDTQYF; d_gene: TRBD2; abundance: NA; v_gene: TRBV4-3; j_gene: TRBJ2-3
CDR3nt: TGCGCCAGCAGCCAAGAAAGGAGCGGGGAGCTGTTTTTT; CDR3aa: CASSQERSGELFF; d_gene: NA; abundance: NA; v_gene: TRBV4-1; j_gene: TRBJ2-2
CDR3nt: TGTGCCAGCAGTCCGGGGAGGGGAAATGAGCAGTTCTTC; CDR3aa: CASSPGRGNEQFF; d_gene: TRBD2; abundance: NA; v_gene: TRBV27; j_gene: TRBJ2-1
CDR3nt: TGTGCCAGCAGCCGTCTTGGGCCGGGGGAGATCGGCTACACCTTC; CDR3aa: CASSRLGPGEIGYTF; d_gene: NA; abundance: NA; v_gene: TRBV7-9; j_gene: TRBJ1-2
CDR3nt: TGTGCCAGCAGCTCGGGACTAGCGGCCCCCTACGAGCAGTACTTC; CDR3aa: CASSSGLAAPYEQYF; d_gene: TRBD2; abundance: NA; v_gene: TRBV7-2; j_gene: TRBJ2-7
CDR3nt: TGTGCCAGCAGCCCAGGGGCCAACGCCCTTTCTAACTATGGCTACACCTTC; CDR3aa: CASSPGANALSNYGYTF; d_gene: NA; abundance: NA; v_gene: TRBV7-3; j_gene: TRBJ1-2
CDR3nt: TGTGCCAGCTCACCGGGACAGGGCATCTCCTACGAGCAGTACTTC; CDR3aa: CASSPGQGISYEQYF; d_gene: TRBD1; abundance: NA; v_gene: TRBV18; j_gene: TRBJ2-7
CDR3nt: TGTGCCAGCAGTTTATTCAGGAATGATCAGCCCCAGCATTTT; CDR3aa: CASSLFRNDQPQHF; d_gene: NA; abundance: NA; v_gene: TRBV27; j_gene: TRBJ1-5
CDR3nt: TGCGCCAGCAGAAACCCACAGGGTTCGGGAAACACCATATATTTT; CDR3aa: CASRNPQGSGNTIYF; d_gene: NA; abundance: NA; v_gene: TRBV5-1; j_gene: TRBJ1-3
CDR3nt: TGTGCCAGCAGCTGGGACAGGGGGCAGGATGAGCAGTTCTTC; CDR3aa: CASSWDRGQDEQFF; d_gene: TRBD1; abundance: NA; v_gene: TRBV11-3; j_gene: TRBJ2-1
CDR3nt: TGTGCCAGCAGCGTAGGTGGCTCCATGGGGGGATGGGGCTCCTACAATGAGCAGTTCTTC; CDR3aa: CASSVGGSMGGWGSYNEQFF; d_gene: NA; abundance: NA; v_gene: TRBV9; j_gene: TRBJ2-1
CDR3nt: TGTGCCAGCAGTTACCAGGGGTGGGGGACCGGGGAGCTGTTTTTT; CDR3aa: CASSYQGWGTGELFF; d_gene: NA; abundance: once; v_gene: TRBV27; j_gene: TRBJ2-2
CDR3nt: TGTGCCAGCATAAAGGGTGTTCAGGGCGCAGATACGCAGTATTTT; CDR3aa: CASIKGVQGADTQYF; d_gene: NA; abundance: few; v_gene: TRBV6-6; j_gene: TRBJ2-3
CDR3nt: TGTGCCAGCAGTTTAGCCGGGGTCCGGAACACTGAAGCTTTCTTT; CDR3aa: CASSLAGVRNTEAFF; d_gene: NA; abundance: NA; v_gene: TRBV27; j_gene: TRBJ1-1
CDR3nt: TGTGCCAGCAGTCAGAAGACAGTCACCAGCAATCAGCCCCAGCATTTT; CDR3aa: CASSQKTVTSNQPQHF; d_gene: NA; abundance: NA; v_gene: TRBV6-2/TRBV6-3; j_gene: TRBJ1-5
CDR3nt: TGTTCCTGCGGAGGGGTGGATGACTATGGCTACACCTTC; CDR3aa: CSCGGVDDYGYTF; d_gene: NA; abundance: NA; v_gene: TRBV30; j_gene: TRBJ1-2
CDR3nt: TGTGCCAGCAGCCCCAGGGGCAGGGTGGGTACTGAAGCTTTCTTT; CDR3aa: CASSPRGRVGTEAFF; d_gene: NA; abundance: NA; v_gene: TRBV6-2/TRBV6-3; j_gene: TRBJ1-1
CDR3nt: TGTGCCAGCAGCTCGACAAGGGGGCGAGCGGGGGCTATACAAGATACGCAGTATTTT; CDR3aa: CASSSTRGRAGAIQDTQYF; d_gene: NA; abundance: NA; v_gene: TRBV6-6; j_gene: TRBJ2-3
CDR3nt: TGTGCCGGGCTACAGGGGGCATATGGCTACACCTTC; CDR3aa: CAGLQGAYGYTF; d_gene: TRBD1; abundance: NA; v_gene: TRBV6-5; j_gene: TRBJ1-2
CDR3nt: TGTGCCAGCAGTGTGCGACGGGAGGTTAGGCCCCAGCATTTT; CDR3aa: CASSVRREVRPQHF; d_gene: NA; abundance: NA; v_gene: TRBV2; j_gene: TRBJ1-5
CDR3nt: TGTGCCAGCAGCCGGCATACCGGGACAAATAGGATTAACACTGAAGCTTTCTTT; CDR3aa: CASSRHTGTNRINTEAFF; d_gene: NA; abundance: NA; v_gene: TRBV3-1/TRBV3-2; j_gene: TRBJ1-1
CDR3nt: TGTGCCAGCAGCCCCACCCCGGGGGGAATGGTTAATGAGCAGTTCTTC; CDR3aa: CASSPTPGGMVNEQFF; d_gene: TRBD2; abundance: NA; v_gene: TRBV7-3; j_gene: TRBJ2-1
CDR3nt: TGTGCCTGGAGTGGAGTAGCGGGGTCCTACAATGAGCAGTTCTTC; CDR3aa: CAWSGVAGSYNEQFF; d_gene: TRBD2; abundance: NA; v_gene: TRBV30; j_gene: TRBJ2-1
CDR3nt: TGCGCCAGCAGCTTGGCAGGCAACCTGAACACTGAAGCTTTCTTT; CDR3aa: CASSLAGNLNTEAFF; d_gene: NA; abundance: few; v_gene: TRBV5-1; j_gene: TRBJ1-1
CDR3nt: TGTGCCATCAGTGAGGGGAGCGGCCAAGAGACCCAGTACTTC; CDR3aa: CAISEGSGQETQYF; d_gene: NA; abundance: NA; v_gene: TRBV10-3; j_gene: TRBJ2-5
CDR3nt: TGTGCCAGCCACTCGAGGACCGGGGAGCTGTTTTTT; CDR3aa: CASHSRTGELFF; d_gene: NA; abundance: NA; v_gene: TRBV3-1/TRBV3-2; j_gene: TRBJ2-2